This T cell receptor (beta chain) was documented in a study of PD-1 blockade in classical Hodgkin lymphoma. Whole-study findings and limits: Before treatment, complete responders showed about the same diversity as newly diagnosed patients. Underlying causes for the observed repertoire differences were not defined, possibly disease activity or prior therapy. Among the patients, those starting nivolumab under 1 year after ASCT were excluded.

In regard to this clone: Its target is not known.

Generated by immunoSEQ multiplex PCR, the TCRdb table keeps only in-frame clones and is missing some. The sample includes approximately 61,000 clones, 70% to 90% of them seen just once. Sample time point: cycle 4 day 1 (C4D1), after five to seven weeks of nivolumab. Relapse was seen in all patients after autologous stem cell transplantation, and brentuximab vedotin exposure was variable. Best response was recorded as complete response, partial response or progressive disease. With 1 base removed from V and 7 bases from J, the gap between germline ends came to 17 bases. From germline, CDR1 is SGHTA and CDR2 FQGNSA. This CDR3 region has 16 residues.

J is TRBJ1-5 and V is TRBV7-2, with a tentative D call TRBD1 (5 bases). The sequenced sample was peripheral blood mononuclear cells (PBMCs), obtained before the fourth cycle of nivolumab. The receptor was isolated from a human donor with classical Hodgkin lymphoma. The DNA for the CDR3 is TGTGCCAGCAGCTTAGGTTTGCAGGGAGGATCCCAGCCCCAGCATTTT. This translates into CASSLGLQGGSQPQHF.